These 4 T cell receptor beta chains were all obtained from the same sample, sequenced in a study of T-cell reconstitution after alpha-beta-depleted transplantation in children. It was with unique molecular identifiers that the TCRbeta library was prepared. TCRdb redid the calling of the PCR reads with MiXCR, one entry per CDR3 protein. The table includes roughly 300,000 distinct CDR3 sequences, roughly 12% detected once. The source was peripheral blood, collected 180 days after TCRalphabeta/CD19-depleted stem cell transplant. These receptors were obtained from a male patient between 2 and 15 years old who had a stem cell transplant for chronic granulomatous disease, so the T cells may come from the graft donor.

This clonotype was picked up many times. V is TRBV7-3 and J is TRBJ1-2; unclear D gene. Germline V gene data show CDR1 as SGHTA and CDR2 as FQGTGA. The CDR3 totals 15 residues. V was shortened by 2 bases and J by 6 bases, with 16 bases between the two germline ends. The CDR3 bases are TGTGCCAGCAGCTTATCTCCGGGGAACGAGGATGGCTACACCTTC. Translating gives CASSLSPGNEDGYTF.

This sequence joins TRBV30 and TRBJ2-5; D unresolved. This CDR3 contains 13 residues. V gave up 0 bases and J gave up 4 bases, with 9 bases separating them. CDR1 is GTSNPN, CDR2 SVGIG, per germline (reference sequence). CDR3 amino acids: CAWSVRGGETQYF. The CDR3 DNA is TGTGCCTGGAGTGTAAGAGGCGGAGAGACCCAGTACTTC.

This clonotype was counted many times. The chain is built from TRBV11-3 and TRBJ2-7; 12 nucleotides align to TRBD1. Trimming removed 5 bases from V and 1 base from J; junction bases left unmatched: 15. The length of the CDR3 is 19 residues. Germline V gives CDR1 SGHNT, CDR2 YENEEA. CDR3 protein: CASSRAAWGQGAGSYEQYF. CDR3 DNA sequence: TGTGCCAGCAGCCGGGCTGCCTGGGGACAGGGGGCGGGATCCTACGAGCAGTACTTC.

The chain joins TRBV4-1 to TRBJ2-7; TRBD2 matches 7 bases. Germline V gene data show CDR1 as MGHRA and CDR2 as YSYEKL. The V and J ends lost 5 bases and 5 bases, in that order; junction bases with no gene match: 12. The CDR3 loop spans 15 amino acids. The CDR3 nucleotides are TGCGCCAGCAGCGAATCCGGACTAGTATTAGACGAGCAGTACTTC. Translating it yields CASSESGLVLDEQYF.